A single sample is the source of the 31 T cell receptor beta chains below, sequenced in a study of CD8 T cells in ankylosing spondylitis. Study-level results: It appeared that ankylosing spondylitis blood was characterized by a TCR beta motif of under ten highly homologous variants.

Antigens for these TCRs are unknown. Via MiXCR, TCRdb re-called the 5' RACE reads, giving one row per CDR3 protein. The top ten clones hold roughly 15% of a sample with 250,000 to 350,000 distinct CDR3 sequences, approximately 8% of them seen once. Sequenced: blood, either unsorted or a sorted T cell fraction (not recorded which). These receptors all come from a male donor with ankylosing spondylitis.

In its sample, this clonotype was seen many times. The gene calls are TRBV20-1 and TRBJ2-1; 10 nucleotides match TRBD2. Trimming cost V 6 bases and J 15 bases; bases outside gene matches: 11. Germline CDR1 and CDR2: DFQATT and SNEGSKA (reference sequence). The CDR3 spans 12 residues. Here the CDR3 DNA reads TGCAGTGCCCAGCGGGAGGGCCTCACTTCGTTCTTC. This translates into CSAQREGLTSFF.

This clonotype has more than one count but fewer than ten. The chain has TRBV5-1 and TRBJ2-1; 8 bases are shared with TRBD2. Unmatched junction bases numbered 9, after V lost 4 bases and J lost 0 bases. Germline values: CDR1 SGHRS, CDR2 YFSETQ. This CDR3 spans 17 amino acids. CDR3 amino acids: CASSPNREGPSYNEQFF. The CDR3 nucleotides are TGCGCCAGCAGCCCGAATCGGGAGGGCCCCTCCTACAATGAGCAGTTCTTC.

The chain couples TRBV6-6 to TRBJ1-1; D gene uncertain. Trimming cost V 4 bases and J 6 bases, with 6 bases left between them. Germline V gene sequence: CDR1 MNHNY, CDR2 SVGAGI (reference sequence). The CDR3 contains 11 residues. The CDR3 sequence is CASSSYAEAFF. CDR3 DNA: TGTGCCAGCAGTTCTTACGCTGAAGCTTTCTTT.

The sample holds a few counts of this clonotype. This chain uses TRBV29-1 with TRBJ2-1; D ambiguous. Germline lookup yields CDR1 SQVTM and CDR2 ANQGSEA. V was pared by 7 bases and J by 0 bases, with 19 bases between. The CDR3 spans 16 residues. The CDR3 spells CSALGDPWSSYNEQFF. The CDR3 nucleotides are TGCAGCGCCTTGGGCGACCCCTGGAGCTCCTACAATGAGCAGTTCTTC.

The chain couples TRBV29-1 to TRBJ2-7; 12 nucleotides line up with TRBD1. With V trimmed by 6 bases and J by 7 bases, 7 bases remained unmatched. The CDR3 covers 13 residues. CDR1 and CDR2 from the germline V gene are SQVTM and ANQGSEA. CDR3 region: CSVTGTGGSEQYF. The CDR3 DNA is TGCAGCGTGACCGGGACAGGGGGCTCTGAGCAGTACTTC.

This sequence joins TRBV7-2 and TRBJ1-1; D is unclear. Per germline, CDR1 SGHTA and CDR2 FQGNSA. The CDR3 sequence is 14 residues long. Trimming took 5 bases from V and 4 from J, leaving 14 bases between them. The CDR3 sequence is CASSLLRSRTEAFF. The DNA of the CDR3 is TGTGCCAGCAGCCTATTAAGGAGCCGCACTGAAGCTTTCTTT.

This clonotype was counted many times. The chain uses TRBV12-3 or TRBV12-4 and TRBJ2-2; possible D gene TRBD2, 5 bases. V was cut by 6 bases and J by 1 base, with 12 bases left in between. The CDR3 is made up of 15 amino acids. For the CDR3, the DNA is TGTGCCAGCAGATTACCGGGATTGAACACCGGGGAGCTGTTTTTT. Residues: CASRLPGLNTGELFF.

In this sample, this clonotype turned up many times. The V gene is TRBV29-1, the J gene TRBJ1-1; 7 bases align to TRBD1. Germline values: CDR1 SQVTM, CDR2 ANQGSEA. CDR3 length: 14 amino acids. Unmatched junction bases numbered 8, after V lost 0 bases and J lost 7 bases. The CDR3 is CSVEEAAGGDEAFF. Here the CDR3 DNA reads TGCAGCGTTGAAGAAGCAGCAGGGGGTGATGAAGCTTTCTTT.

The chain has TRBV20-1 and TRBJ1-6; 12 bases align to TRBD1. The V segment lost 2 bases and the J segment 10 bases; nucleotides outside the gene matches: 6. Germline CDR1 is DFQATT and CDR2 is SNEGSKA (reference sequence). The CDR3 loop spans 15 amino acids. The CDR3, as DNA: TGCAGTGCTAGACCCGGGACAGGGGGCAGGTCACCCCTCCACTTT. Its translation: CSARPGTGGRSPLHF.

This clonotype occurred a few times. The chain carries TRBV28 and TRBJ2-1; 7 bases fit TRBD2. Germline CDR1 MDHEN, CDR2 SYDVKM. V was clipped by 4 bases and J by 4 bases; unmatched bases: 13. CDR3 size: 17 residues. CDR3 sequence reads: CASSSPRWKGGYNEQFF. In DNA form, the CDR3 reads TGTGCCAGCAGTTCCCCCCGTTGGAAGGGAGGGTACAATGAGCAGTTCTTC.

The chain is built from TRBV9 and TRBJ2-7, with TRBD2 as a possible D gene (5 bases). Deletions cut 0 bases from V and 7 bases from J, with 11 bases between. The CDR3 runs 13 residues. CDR1 is SGDLS, CDR2 YYNGEE, per germline. CDR3 nucleotides: TGTGCCAGCAGCGTAGATGACTACGAGGAGCAGTACTTC. Encoded protein: CASSVDDYEEQYF.

The chain combines TRBV3-1 with TRBJ2-3; the D is unclear. V lost 4 bases and J 2 bases, leaving 10 bases between the germline ends. The CDR3 extends over 14 amino acids. Per the germline V gene, CDR1 is LGHDT and CDR2 is YNNKEL (reference sequence). The CDR3 nucleotides read TGTGCCAGCAGCCCACTATTCGCCACAGATACGCAGTATTTT. Translation gives CASSPLFATDTQYF.

This clonotype showed up just a few times. The gene calls are TRBV6-2 or TRBV6-3 and TRBJ2-7; D may be TRBD1 or TRBD2 (5 bases each). Germline V gene lookup returns CDR1 MNHEY and CDR2 SVGEGT. This CDR3 region has 15 residues. The V and J ends lost 2 bases and 4 bases respectively, with 15 bases between them. The CDR3 loop reads CASSYEGEWGYEQYF. The DNA for the CDR3 is TGTGCCAGCAGTTACGAGGGAGAATGGGGGTACGAGCAGTACTTC.

This rearrangement joins TRBV29-1 to TRBJ1-1, with D maybe TRBD1 (5 bases). CDR1 and CDR2 from the germline V gene are SQVTM and ANQGSEA. The CDR3 covers 11 residues. Between the trimmed V and J ends, which lost 1 base and 10 bases, there was a span of 10 bases. Here the CDR3 DNA reads TGCAGCGTTGAAGGGGGTGGGGGAGCTTTCTTT. Translating gives CSVEGGGGAFF.

The V call is TRBV5-1, the J call TRBJ2-7; D is tentatively TRBD1 or TRBD2 (5 bases each). Germline V lookup: CDR1 SGHRS, CDR2 YFSETQ. There are 14 residues in the CDR3. Trimming pared 4 bases from V and 3 bases from J, leaving 14 bases between. CDR3 nucleotide sequence: TGCGCCAGCAGCGCCGGGACGGATTACTACGAGCAGTACTTC. Its protein product is CASSAGTDYYEQYF.

A few counts support this clonotype. The chain carries TRBV4-3 and TRBJ2-3; D uncertain. V was clipped by 4 bases and J by 6 bases, with 17 bases between them. The V gene's germline CDR1 is LGHNA and CDR2 YSLEER. CDR3 length: 15 amino acids. The CDR3 spells CASSLDPTGVDTQYF. The CDR3 DNA reads as TGCGCCAGCAGCCTCGACCCAACCGGAGTTGATACGCAGTATTTT.

This clonotype has only a few counts. The chain's CDR3 is CASSWGDRDNEQFF. DNA for the CDR3: TGCGCCAGCAGCTGGGGGGACCGGGACAATGAGCAGTTCTTC. The V call is TRBV5-1, the J call TRBJ2-1; TRBD2 is a possible D gene (6 bases). The CDR3 totals 14 residues. Trimming stripped 3 bases from V and 5 bases from J, with 12 bases between. Per germline, CDR1 SGHRS and CDR2 YFSETQ.

This clonotype has ten or more counts. This sequence joins TRBV7-9 and TRBJ2-2; 10 bases agree with TRBD2. The junction had 4 bases not matched to a gene; V was cut back by 3 bases and J by 3 bases. The CDR3 length is 16 residues. Germline lookup yields CDR1 SEHNR and CDR2 FQNEAQ (reference sequence). CDR3 region: CASSFRLAGDTGELFF. DNA of the CDR3: TGTGCCAGCAGCTTTAGACTAGCGGGCGACACCGGGGAGCTGTTTTTT.

This clonotype was seen many times. This rearrangement joins TRBV20-1 to TRBJ1-2, with 7 bases lining up with TRBD1. Trimming cost V 3 bases and J 7 bases; bases outside gene matches: 14. CDR3 size: 15 residues. The germline CDR1 and CDR2 sequences are DFQATT and SNEGSKA (reference sequence). The CDR3 sequence is CSARDPTGNVGGYTF. CDR3 DNA: TGCAGTGCTAGGGATCCGACAGGGAATGTAGGTGGCTACACCTTC.

The V gene is TRBV29-1, the J gene TRBJ2-5, with TRBD2 identical over 7 bases. V lost 7 bases to trimming and J lost 7 bases; unmatched junction nucleotides: 18. The germline CDR1 and CDR2 sequences are SQVTM and ANQGSEA. The CDR3 extends over 15 amino acids. In DNA, the CDR3 is TGCAGCGGCGGGAATCGGACTCACTGGGGGGGGACCCAGTACTTC. As protein: CSGGNRTHWGGTQYF.

The V call is TRBV28, the J call TRBJ2-3; 12 bases are shared with TRBD1. The length of the CDR3 is 16 residues. Germline V gene sequence: CDR1 MDHEN, CDR2 SYDVKM. V shed 3 bases and J 6 bases; nucleotides not matched to a gene: 7. The CDR3 bases are TGTGCCAGCAGTTTGCGATGGGACAGGGGGCGTGATACGCAGTATTTT. Translated: CASSLRWDRGRDTQYF.

This rearrangement joins TRBV11-1 to TRBJ2-3; TRBD2 agrees at 11 bases. Unmatched junction bases numbered 12, after V lost 5 bases and J lost 2 bases. This CDR3 is 18 amino acids long. Per the germline V gene, CDR1 is SGHAT and CDR2 is FQDESV (reference sequence). The chain's CDR3 is CASSPPLAGGPHTDTQYF. Written as DNA, the CDR3 is TGTGCCAGCAGCCCACCGCTAGCGGGAGGTCCCCACACAGATACGCAGTATTTT.

The gene calls are TRBV7-9 and TRBJ2-5; the D gene is possibly TRBD1 (6 bases). CDR3 length equals 17 residues. Germline CDR1 reads SEHNR; CDR2 reads FQNEAQ (reference sequence). The ends were cut back, 5 bases at V and 4 bases at J, with 23 bases in the middle. The CDR3 sequence is CASSPRGQVGAGETQYF. The CDR3 DNA reads TGTGCCAGCAGCCCCCGGGGACAAGTGGGAGCCGGAGAGACCCAGTACTTC.

A few counts support this clonotype. V usage is TRBV20-1 and J usage is TRBJ2-7; tentative D call: TRBD1 (6 bases). Germline V gene data show CDR1 as DFQATT and CDR2 as SNEGSKA (reference sequence). The V end was cut by 5 bases, the J end by 0 bases, with 17 bases between. This CDR3 region has 15 residues. The CDR3 region has the DNA TGCAGTGCTGTCATAGGGACACGAAGCTCCTACGAGCAGTACTTC. Its translation is CSAVIGTRSSYEQYF.

This clonotype was seen many times. The chain couples TRBV12-3 or TRBV12-4 to TRBJ2-1; 12 bases map to TRBD1. V lost 6 bases to trimming and J lost 7 bases; unmatched junction nucleotides: 10. The CDR3 runs 16 residues. The DNA for the CDR3 is TGTGCCAGCAGCCCTACCTCGGGACAGGGGGCGAATGAGCAGTTCTTC. It encodes CASSPTSGQGANEQFF.

This clonotype has a count of ten or more. This chain joins TRBV7-8 and TRBJ2-2; TRBD1 agrees at 9 bases. J gave up 8 bases and V 6 bases, and 10 bases lay outside the gene matches. The CDR3 runs to 15 residues. CDR1 and CDR2 from the germline V gene are SGHVS and FQNEAQ. CDR3 residues: CASRSMGQGFGELFF. DNA for the CDR3: TGTGCCAGCAGATCGATGGGACAGGGTTTTGGGGAGCTGTTTTTT.

The genes are TRBV30 and TRBJ1-4; D call uncertain. The CDR3 runs 14 residues. V was pared by 2 bases and J by 7 bases, with 14 bases between. Per the germline V gene, CDR1 is GTSNPN and CDR2 is SVGIG (reference sequence). CDR3 protein: CAWSKRARSEKLFF. For the CDR3, the DNA is TGTGCCTGGAGTAAAAGGGCTCGTAGTGAAAAACTGTTTTTT.

This clonotype was seen a handful of times. The chain employs TRBV3-1 and TRBJ1-5; D is undetermined. Germline CDR1 LGHDT, CDR2 YNNKEL (reference sequence). Trimming pared 1 base from V and 4 bases from J, leaving 8 bases between. CDR3 length: 14 residues. The CDR3: CASSQASDNQPQHF. CDR3 bases: TGTGCCAGCAGCCAAGCGTCAGATAATCAGCCCCAGCATTTT.

The chain links TRBV27 to TRBJ2-5; 7 bases match TRBD1. This CDR3 spans 17 amino acids. Germline V gene data show CDR1 as MNHEY and CDR2 as SMNVEV (reference sequence). J was trimmed by 2 bases and V by 2 bases; bases with no gene match: 11. CDR3: CASSLRPGQAAQETQYF. CDR3 bases: TGTGCCAGCAGTTTACGACCCGGACAGGCCGCGCAAGAGACCCAGTACTTC.

In this sample, this clonotype turned up many times. The chain carries TRBV7-9 and TRBJ1-1, with 9 bases lining up with TRBD1. Trimming cost V 5 bases and J 4 bases; bases outside gene matches: 8. The CDR3 totals 15 residues. Germline CDR1 reads SEHNR; CDR2 reads FQNEAQ (reference sequence). The CDR3 loop is CASSKDRGSGTEAFF. The CDR3 region has the DNA TGTGCCAGCAGCAAGGACAGGGGTAGTGGCACTGAAGCTTTCTTT.

The chain recombines TRBV4-2 with TRBJ1-2, with 7 bases lining up with TRBD1. The CDR3 runs to 15 residues. V shed 4 bases and J 0 bases; nucleotides not matched to a gene: 5. Germline CDR1 is LGHNA and CDR2 is YNFKEQ. DNA for the CDR3: TGTGCCAGCAGCCCCTCCGGGACAGCTAACTATGGCTACACCTTC. Protein sequence: CASSPSGTANYGYTF.